This TCR beta chain was retrieved from a study of cytomegalovirus exposure and HLA in healthy donors (dated by TCRdb to about 2017). At the level of the whole study: An earlier analysis of more than 550 of the donors reported about 280 Gb of sequence data and 100 million to 120 million unique TCR beta sequences obtained from 150 million to 200 million T cells. Approximately 310 gigabases of sequencing data and roughly 90 million unique TCR sequences were included in an early release covering about 700 HLA-typed donors. Of the approximately 400 genotyped donors, approximately 80% were placed in the genetic ancestry cluster associated with self-reported Caucasian donors. The study aimed to test whether signatures of past pathogen exposure could be identified by cataloging public T cell receptors. Using immunosequencing, the study profiled T cell repertoires from 550 to 750 subjects and related those repertoires to cytomegalovirus serostatus. Along with the approximately 700-subject first cohort, a separate validation cohort of some 130 different subjects was used. High-throughput TCR immunosequencing, statistical association of individual TCRs with disease status, and machine learning were combined to predict cytomegalovirus infection status. A later analysis re-analyzed previously published TCR beta repertoires from roughly 690 donors and added high-resolution HLA genotyping to study TCR occurrence patterns. The later analysis used no new phenotypic data to find candidate immune exposures, relying instead on TCR beta sequences and their occurrence across donors. In an earlier analysis of 587 of the donors, high-throughput TCR beta sequencing was used to judge whether each TCR beta V gene segment behaved as functional or pseudogenic. Donor age, sex, ethnicity and CMV serostatus were collected together with the repertoire data. A later genetic analysis took genome-wide SNP genotypes for 398 of the 666 donors and used that subset as a discovery cohort. Every discovery cohort repertoire had been produced on one sequencing platform. HLA typing included class I and class II loci at four-digit resolution. Typing coverage varied by locus: roughly 629-640 donors for A, B, C, DRB1 and DQB1; roughly 560 for DQA1; some 610 for DPA1; more than 450 for DPB1. Five DR-DQ haplotypes were treated as single units for association and clustering because of strong linkage in the cohort. Among some 400 genotyped donors of the cohort, an average of around 220,000 unique TCR beta nucleotide sequences was sequenced per donor, of which 15% to 20% were non-productive.

In its sample, this clone was seen once. Its antigen remains unidentified. No much larger clonotype is one base removed from it; base qualities were not supplied. The cohort comprised 666 healthy bone marrow donors. At the time of sampling, all cohort members were nominally healthy, though unrecorded immune exposures were likely present. The donor tested CMV seropositive, placing the donor among the approximately 310 seropositive members of the cohort. A peripheral blood sample was collected from each donor, and TCR beta sequencing was performed on peripheral blood mononuclear cells. The Qiagen DNeasy Blood Extraction Kit was used to extract genomic DNA from the blood cell samples. CDR1 and CDR2 were assigned from the germline V gene (reference sequence) as MNHNY and SVGAGI. The germline V and J ends show losses of 8 bases and 7 bases respectively, and no gene match explains 7 bases of the junction. Taken from cysteine to phenylalanine, the CDR3 has 12 residues. The read is trimmed to its CDR3 DNA, 36 bases read in frame from base 1.

The paper as a whole reports these results and caveats: Broadly in line with IMGT annotations, most TCR beta V segments showed up in productive rearrangements about 87% or about 30% of the time in an earlier analysis of several hundred of the donors. The authors suggested that the approach could potentially be extended to other disease states and immunological phenotypes. A total of about 150 TCR beta chains were listed by the study as associated with cytomegalovirus. In a later genetic analysis, a missense DCLRE1C variant was associated with V-gene and J-gene trimming of TCR beta chains, and the association was replicated in an independent cohort. The classifier was reported to diagnose cytomegalovirus status with high specificity and sensitivity in both the original cohort and the validation cohort. A later analysis reported that several top co-occurrence clusters appeared linked to parvovirus B19, influenza, CMV and Epstein-Barr virus. Around 16 rarely observed V segments, including chromosome 9 orphons, were excluded from the earlier analysis of a few hundred of the donors because counts were too low. Specific HLA alleles were associated with 15,000 to 20,000 TCR beta sequences at a false discovery rate of 0.05 in a later analysis. A further reported finding was that TCR beta sequences accurately predicted the HLA-A and HLA-B alleles for most subjects in the first cohort. A cluster of highly shared sequence variants was judged likely to represent a technical artifact of the sequencing pipeline. Three of the identified cytomegalovirus-associated TCR beta chains were confirmed in vitro to be specific for cytomegalovirus antigens. Roughly uniform sequencing depth across donors was assumed in presence/absence analyses, although this assumption may not hold. A later analysis found that TCR association rates varied across HLA loci, with DRB1 alleles showing the most associated TCRs and HLA-C alleles the fewest. Compared with equally common non-associated chains, HLA-associated TCR beta chains in a later analysis were more clonally expanded and had lower generation probabilities. Compared with the roughly 600-donor mean, donors in an Asian-associated ancestry cluster had fewer N-insertions in productive TCRs, according to a later genetic analysis. Correlated functional status among segregating V segments might reflect linkage disequilibrium, but an unknown experimental factor could not be ruled out. Most CMV-associated TCR beta chains appeared to be HLA-restricted in a later analysis, and the HLA associations seemed to be driven largely by CMV exposure. This cohort had only TCR beta chains sequenced, and the lack of alpha or paired-chain data limited which features could be detected. Because some donors lacked HLA typing at each locus, the association tests relied only on the typed subset. The 87-base-pair reads could not distinguish some IMGT-functional V segments, including TRBV6-2 and TRBV6-3, so those segments were excluded. Most TCR sequences were observed very rarely across donors, whereas some public TCRs were present in many individuals. Strong co-occurrence of HLA alleles, especially DR and DQ, made assigning TCR associations to individual alleles difficult. The only immune exposure information available for the cohort was CMV serostatus.

Library preparation used the immunoSEQ multiplex PCR assay. For the multiplex PCR, a mixture combining 60 forward primers for TCR Vbeta segments and 13 reverse primers for TCR Jbeta segments was used. A multiplex PCR assay on genomic DNA amplified the CDR3 region of rearranged TCR beta genes. On the Illumina HiSeq System, the amplified TCR beta libraries were sequenced as 87-base-pair reads. Per the source publication's procedure: Across the 700 or so repertoires, a later analysis counted tens of millions of unique TCR beta chains, 9 million to 14 million of which were shared by at least two donors. To remove PCR and sequencing errors, raw reads were error-corrected and collapsed into unique sequences using a nearest-neighbor algorithm that merged closely related sequences. Alignment of CDR3 sequences to IMGT reference sequences was used to assign V, D and J gene segments. Each retained sequence needed at least a six-nucleotide match to both a V gene segment and a J gene segment. Rearrangements were called productive when the CDR3 lacked stop codons and stayed in frame with V and J; all others were non-productive. Following IMGT convention, CDR3 was defined as the stretch from the second conserved V-encoded cysteine up to the conserved J-encoded phenylalanine. In an earlier analysis of around 570 of the donors, sequences lacking an unambiguous match to a single V gene segment were excluded. An earlier analysis of 587 of the donors called V segments functional above 56.7% productive rearrangements and segregating when the between-donor standard deviation exceeded 5%. A statistical classification framework was built for diagnosing cytomegalovirus status from the catalog of TCR beta chain sequences. V and J gene assignment, in a later analysis, came from comparing TCR nucleotide sequences with IMGT/GENE-DB human TR gene sequences. Using the TCRdist pipeline, a later analysis assigned CDR3 sequences along with most-parsimonious VDJ recombination scenarios. In a later analysis, each TCR beta chain was defined by its CDR3 amino acid sequence together with its V-gene family, and reads without a unique V-gene family were excluded. As a way to deal with suspected cross-contamination and a sequencing artifact, a later analysis dropped roughly 620 nucleotide sequences that were highly shared and had low generation probability. A later analysis calculated a clonal expansion index for each public chain from normalized within-repertoire ranks of inferred template counts. In a later analysis, generation probabilities were computed using a VDJ recombination model fitted to out-of-frame rearrangements, and the results were checked against IGoR. In a later analysis, TCR-TCR, TCR-HLA and TCR-CMV co-occurrence was scored with hypergeometric tests, and a repertoire-size bias correction was applied to TCR pairs. False discovery rates were estimated in a later analysis by permuting HLA or CMV assignments 20 times. A later analysis grouped co-occurring TCRs with DBSCAN, adding TCRdist sequence similarity when clustering within HLA-allele-positive subsets. For co-occurrence clustering, repertoires with fewer than 30,000 or more than 120,000 public chains were excluded, along with about five repertoires with anomalous nucleotide sharing. What TCRdb holds here is the immuneACCESS table cut down to in-frame rearrangements. Part of the clones is not present; checked against another copy, under half of the missing clones reflect an unresolved V gene, and the others are unexplained. From that table come the V and J calls and clone size; the DNA was used to work out D and trimming. This sample gives over 150,000 clones in total; roughly 71% of them show up just once. The ten largest clones represent roughly 7.3% of the sample.

The chain uses TRBV6-6 and TRBJ2-5; the junction holds 7 bases that match TRBD1. This receptor was taken from a male donor in good health and CMV-seropositive. Sequences were obtained from PBMCs. The nucleotide sequence is TGTGCCAGCGGGGACAGCCAGGGGACCCAGTACTTC. Its amino acids are CASGDSQGTQYF.